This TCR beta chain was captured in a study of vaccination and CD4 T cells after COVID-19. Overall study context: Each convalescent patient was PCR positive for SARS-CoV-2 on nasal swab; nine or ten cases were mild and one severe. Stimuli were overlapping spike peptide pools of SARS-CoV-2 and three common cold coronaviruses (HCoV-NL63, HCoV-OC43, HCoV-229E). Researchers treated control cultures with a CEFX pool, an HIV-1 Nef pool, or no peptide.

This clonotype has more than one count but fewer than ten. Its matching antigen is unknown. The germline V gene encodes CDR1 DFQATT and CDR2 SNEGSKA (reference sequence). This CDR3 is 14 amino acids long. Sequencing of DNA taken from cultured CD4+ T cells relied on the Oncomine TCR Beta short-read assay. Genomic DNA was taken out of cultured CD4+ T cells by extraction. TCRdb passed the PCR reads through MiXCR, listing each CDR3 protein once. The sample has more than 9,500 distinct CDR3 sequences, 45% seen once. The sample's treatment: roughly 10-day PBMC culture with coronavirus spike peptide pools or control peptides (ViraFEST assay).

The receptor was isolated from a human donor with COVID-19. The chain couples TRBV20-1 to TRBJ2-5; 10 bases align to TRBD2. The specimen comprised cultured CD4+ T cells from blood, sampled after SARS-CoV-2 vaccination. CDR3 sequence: CSRGLAGDQETQYF. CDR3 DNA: TGCAGCAGAGGTCTAGCGGGGGACCAAGAGACCCAGTACTTC.